This T cell receptor beta chain comes out of a study of human T cells and chemical hapten exposure. Time point specified: pre-sensitization, week 0. Documented treatment: therapeutic diphenylcyclopropenone sensitization with weekly scalp DPC. Sample donors consisted of patients with alopecia, aged 18 to 70 years, who were suitable for DPC. V lost 4 bases to trimming and J lost 4 bases; unmatched junction nucleotides: 9. CDR1 SGHAT and CDR2 FQNNGV come from the germline V gene. The CDR3 contains 15 residues. This clonotype was counted at least ten times. As yet, its antigen is unknown. As the library was built, unique molecular identifiers were attached to individual cDNA molecules. Per the original methods: Counts of TCRs in each sample centred on a median of approximately 100,000 and extended from approximately 21,000 to 630,000. From the RACE reads, TCRdb called clonotypes with MiXCR, one entry per CDR3 protein. TCRdb assigned the V and J calls; the authors' analysis was not used. The sample has approximately 320,000 distinct CDR3 sequences, approximately 5.8% seen once.

Broader study findings: With DPC sensitization, TCRs exceeding 1 in 1000 frequency showed no change.

The sample was whole blood, taken in connection with sensitization to the hapten diphenylcyclopropenone (DPC). This chain joins TRBV11-2 and TRBJ2-5, with 7 bases fitting TRBD1. This TCR was recovered from a woman younger than 30 with alopecia areata. Some clones in this sample may be carry-over from other donors' samples. The CDR3 region is CASSSTTGVRETQYF. The CDR3 DNA sequence: TGTGCCAGCAGCTCCACCACAGGGGTTCGAGAGACCCAGTACTTC.